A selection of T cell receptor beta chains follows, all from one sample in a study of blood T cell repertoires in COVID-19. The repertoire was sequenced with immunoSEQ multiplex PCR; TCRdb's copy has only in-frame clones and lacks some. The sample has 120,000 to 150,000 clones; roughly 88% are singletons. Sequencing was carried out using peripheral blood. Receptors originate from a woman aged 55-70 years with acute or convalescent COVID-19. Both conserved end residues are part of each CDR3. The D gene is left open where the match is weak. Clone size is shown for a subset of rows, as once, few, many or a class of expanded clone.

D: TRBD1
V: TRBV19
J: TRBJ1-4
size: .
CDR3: CASSITGGSTNEKLFF
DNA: TGTGCCAGTAGCATTACAGGGGGCTCAACTAATGAAAAACTGTTTTTT

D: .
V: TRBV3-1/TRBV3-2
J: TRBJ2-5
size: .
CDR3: CASSQRQRAYF
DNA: TGTGCCAGCAGCCAACGACAGCGCGCTTACTTC

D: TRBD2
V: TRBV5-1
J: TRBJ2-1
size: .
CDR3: CASSLAPLAGGQNEQFF
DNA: TGCGCCAGCAGCTTGGCGCCCCTAGCGGGGGGGCAGAATGAGCAGTTCTTC

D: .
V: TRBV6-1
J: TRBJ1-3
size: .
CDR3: CASSEQGSGNTIYF
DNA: TGTGCCAGCAGTGAACAGGGCTCTGGAAACACCATATATTTT

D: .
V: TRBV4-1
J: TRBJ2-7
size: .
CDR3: CASSQNKDRGSYEQYF
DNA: TGCGCCAGCAGCCAAAACAAGGACAGAGGCTCCTACGAGCAGTACTTC

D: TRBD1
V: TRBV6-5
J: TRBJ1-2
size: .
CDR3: CASSPLDRGGYTF
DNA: TGTGCCAGCTCCCCCCTTGACAGGGGAGGCTACACCTTC

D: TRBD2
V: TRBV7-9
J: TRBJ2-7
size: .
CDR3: CASSLGLAGIYEQYF
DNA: TGTGCCAGCAGCCTAGGACTAGCGGGTATATACGAGCAGTACTTC

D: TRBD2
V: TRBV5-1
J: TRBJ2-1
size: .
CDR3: CASTPGGVSEQFF
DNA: TGCGCCAGCACCCCTGGGGGGGTCAGTGAGCAGTTCTTC

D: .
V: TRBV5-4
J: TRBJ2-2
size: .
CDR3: CASSSSWTVSGELFF
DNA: TGTGCCAGCAGCTCGTCATGGACAGTCTCCGGGGAGCTGTTTTTT

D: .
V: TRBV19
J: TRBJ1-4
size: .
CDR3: CASSWNRNNEKLFF
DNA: TGTGCCAGTAGTTGGAACAGGAATAATGAAAAACTGTTTTTT

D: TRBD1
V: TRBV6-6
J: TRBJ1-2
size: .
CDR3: CASSFTGGNDGYTF
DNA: TGTGCCAGCAGCTTCACAGGGGGTAACGATGGCTACACCTTC

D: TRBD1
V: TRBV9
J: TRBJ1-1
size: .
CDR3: CASSTGQGGTEAFF
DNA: TGTGCCAGCAGCACGGGACAGGGTGGCACTGAAGCTTTCTTT

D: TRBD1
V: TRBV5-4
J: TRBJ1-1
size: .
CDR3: CASSQEDRVAEAFF
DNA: TGTGCCAGCAGCCAGGAGGACAGGGTAGCTGAAGCTTTCTTT

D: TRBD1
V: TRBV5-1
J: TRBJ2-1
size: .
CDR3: CASRFGTGASEQFF
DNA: TGCGCCAGCAGGTTCGGGACAGGGGCTAGTGAGCAGTTCTTC

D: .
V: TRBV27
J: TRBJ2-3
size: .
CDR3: CASRPRRFEQGTDTQYF
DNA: TGTGCCAGCAGGCCCCGACGATTTGAACAGGGCACAGATACGCAGTATTTT

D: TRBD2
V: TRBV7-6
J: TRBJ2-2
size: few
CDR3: CASSLDGGRNTGELFF
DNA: TGTGCCAGCAGCTTAGACGGCGGGAGGAACACCGGGGAGCTGTTTTTT

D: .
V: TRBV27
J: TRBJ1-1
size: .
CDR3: CASRFPGTNEAFF
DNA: TGTGCCAGCAGGTTTCCCGGGACAAATGAAGCTTTCTTT

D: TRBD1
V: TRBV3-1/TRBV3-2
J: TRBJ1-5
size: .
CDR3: CASSRQGGQNQPQHF
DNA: TGTGCCAGCAGTAGACAGGGGGGACAGAATCAGCCCCAGCATTTT

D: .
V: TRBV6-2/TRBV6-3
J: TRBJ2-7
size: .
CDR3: CASSYPLESYEQYF
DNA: TGTGCCAGCAGTTACCCCCTAGAGTCCTACGAGCAGTACTTC

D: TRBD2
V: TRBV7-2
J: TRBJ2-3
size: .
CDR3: CASSSGLAGGPAGTDTQYF
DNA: TGTGCCAGCAGCTCCGGACTAGCGGGGGGGCCGGCAGGCACAGATACGCAGTATTTT

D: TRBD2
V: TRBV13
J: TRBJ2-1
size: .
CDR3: CASSSRTSGGLYNEQFF
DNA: TGTGCCAGCAGCTCTCGGACTAGCGGGGGGCTCTACAATGAGCAGTTCTTC

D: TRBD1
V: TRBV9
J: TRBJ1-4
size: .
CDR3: CASSPGQGNEKLFF
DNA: TGTGCCAGCAGCCCAGGACAGGGAAATGAAAAACTGTTTTTT

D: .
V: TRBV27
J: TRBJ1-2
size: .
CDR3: CASSERNNYGYTF
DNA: TGTGCCAGCTCTGAGAGAAATAACTATGGCTACACCTTC

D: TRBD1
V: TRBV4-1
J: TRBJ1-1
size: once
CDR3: CASSQADRGNTEAFF
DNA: TGCGCCAGCAGCCAAGCGGACAGGGGAAACACTGAAGCTTTCTTT

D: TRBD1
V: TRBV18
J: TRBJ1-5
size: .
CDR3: CASSPNGQGNQPQHF
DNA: TGTGCCAGCTCACCGAACGGACAGGGGAATCAGCCCCAGCATTTT

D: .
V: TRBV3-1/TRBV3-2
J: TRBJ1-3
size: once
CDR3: CASSQEMSYTIYF
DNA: TGTGCCAGCAGCCAAGAGATGAGCTACACCATATATTTT

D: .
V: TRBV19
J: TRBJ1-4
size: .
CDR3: CASNVGLSTNEKLFF
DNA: TGTGCCAGTAATGTAGGACTTTCAACTAATGAAAAACTGTTTTTT

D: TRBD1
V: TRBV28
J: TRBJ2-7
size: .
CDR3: CASSRRIGQGSYEQYF
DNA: TGTGCCAGCAGCCGACGGATCGGACAGGGAAGCTACGAGCAGTACTTC

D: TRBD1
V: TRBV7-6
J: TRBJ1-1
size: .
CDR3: CASSPQGAGVTEAFF
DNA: TGTGCCAGCAGCCCACAGGGGGCTGGGGTCACTGAAGCTTTCTTT

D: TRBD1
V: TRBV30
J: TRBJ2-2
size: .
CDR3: CAWQGTGVTGELFF
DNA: TGTGCCTGGCAAGGGACAGGGGTCACCGGGGAGCTGTTTTTT

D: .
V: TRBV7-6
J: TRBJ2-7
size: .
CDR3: CASSLAAGGTYEQYF
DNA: TGTGCCAGCAGCTTAGCAGCAGGGGGGACCTACGAGCAGTACTTC

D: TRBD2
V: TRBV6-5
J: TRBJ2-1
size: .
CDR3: CASRRSGGEYNEQFF
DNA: TGTGCCAGCAGAAGGAGCGGGGGGGAATACAATGAGCAGTTCTTC

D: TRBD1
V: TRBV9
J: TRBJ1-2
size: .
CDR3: CASSAYPGQGGGYTF
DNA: TGTGCCAGCAGCGCTTATCCGGGACAGGGGGGCGGCTACACCTTC

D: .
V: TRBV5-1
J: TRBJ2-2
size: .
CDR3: CASSLGAWQGDTGELFF
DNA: TGCGCCAGCAGCTTGGGCGCGTGGCAGGGTGACACCGGGGAGCTGTTTTTT

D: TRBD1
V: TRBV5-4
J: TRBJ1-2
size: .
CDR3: CASSLGQGARDGYTF
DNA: TGTGCCAGCAGCTTAGGGCAGGGGGCGCGAGATGGCTACACCTTC

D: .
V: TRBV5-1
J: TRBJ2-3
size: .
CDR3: CASSFMTGSTDTQYF
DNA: TGCGCCAGCAGCTTTATGACGGGTAGCACAGATACGCAGTATTTT

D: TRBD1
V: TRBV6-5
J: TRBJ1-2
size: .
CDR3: CASSTSDRVIGGYTF
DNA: TGTGCCAGCAGTACCAGTGACAGGGTAATCGGGGGCTACACCTTC

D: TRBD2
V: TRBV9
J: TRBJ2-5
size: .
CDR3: CASSVDLAGGETQYF
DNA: TGTGCCAGCAGCGTAGATCTAGCGGGCGGGGAGACCCAGTACTTC

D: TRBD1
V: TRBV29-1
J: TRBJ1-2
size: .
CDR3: CSTDPGGGYGYTF
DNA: TGCAGCACTGACCCAGGGGGCGGCTATGGCTACACCTTC

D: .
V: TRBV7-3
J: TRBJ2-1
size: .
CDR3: CASSLTAFSDEQFF
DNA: TGTGCCAGCAGCTTAACCGCGTTTTCGGATGAGCAGTTCTTC

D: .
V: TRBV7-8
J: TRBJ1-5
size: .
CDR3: CASSKLTGFNQPQHF
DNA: TGTGCCAGCAGCAAACTTACAGGCTTCAATCAGCCCCAGCATTTT

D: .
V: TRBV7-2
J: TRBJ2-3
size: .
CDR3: CASSLGSQGSGTDTQYF
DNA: TGTGCCAGCAGCTTAGGGTCCCAGGGTTCTGGCACAGATACGCAGTATTTT